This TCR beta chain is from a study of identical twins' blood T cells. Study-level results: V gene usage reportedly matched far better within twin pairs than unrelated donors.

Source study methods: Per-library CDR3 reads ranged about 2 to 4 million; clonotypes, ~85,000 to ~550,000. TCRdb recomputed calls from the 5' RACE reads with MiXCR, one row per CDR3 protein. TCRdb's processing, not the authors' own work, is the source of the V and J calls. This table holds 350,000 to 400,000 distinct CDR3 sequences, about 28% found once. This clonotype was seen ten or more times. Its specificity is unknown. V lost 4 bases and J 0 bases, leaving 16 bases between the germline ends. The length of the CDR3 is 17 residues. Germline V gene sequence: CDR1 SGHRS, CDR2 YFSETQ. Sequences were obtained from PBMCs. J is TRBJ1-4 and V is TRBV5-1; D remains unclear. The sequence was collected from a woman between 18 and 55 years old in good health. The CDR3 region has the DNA TGCGCCAGCAGCCCAACCCCAGACTCTTCAACTAATGAAAAACTGTTTTTT. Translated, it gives CASSPTPDSSTNEKLFF. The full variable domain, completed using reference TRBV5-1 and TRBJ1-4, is KAGVTQTPRYLIKTRGQQVTLSCSPISGHRSVSWYQQTPGQGLQFLFEYFSETQRNKGNFPGRFSGRQFSNSRSEMNVSTLELGDSALYLCASSPTPDSSTNEKLFFGSGTQLSVL.